The T cell receptor beta chain described here comes from a study of T cell repertoires in cytomegalovirus infection. The overall study: Peptides in the study included HLA-C-restricted and HLA-B-restricted CMV epitopes. CMV infection plus the matching HLA type was flagged by public TCR beta signatures. Study observations and caveats: HLA-C-restricted, CMV-specific TCR beta clonotypes were dominant ex vivo.

This clonotype has more than one count but fewer than ten. Its antigen is unknown. V gave up 2 bases and J gave up 5 bases, with 9 bases separating them. In germline, CDR1 is ENHRY, CDR2 SYGVKD. This CDR3 contains 13 residues. One entry per CDR3 protein results from TCRdb running MiXCR on the reads. Of 650,000 to 900,000 distinct CDR3 sequences listed, approximately 29% are singletons. The chain links TRBV10-3 to TRBJ1-1; the D gene is possibly TRBD1 (5 bases). This sequence originates from a human donor in good health (CMV status not recorded). Some clones in this sample may be carry-over from other donors' samples. Material: cultured CD8+ T cells from PBMCs, obtained from culture after CMV antigen stimulation. The CDR3 DNA reads as TGTGCCATCAGTGAGGGGGCCAGTACTGAAGCTTTCTTT. Residues: CAISEGASTEAFF.